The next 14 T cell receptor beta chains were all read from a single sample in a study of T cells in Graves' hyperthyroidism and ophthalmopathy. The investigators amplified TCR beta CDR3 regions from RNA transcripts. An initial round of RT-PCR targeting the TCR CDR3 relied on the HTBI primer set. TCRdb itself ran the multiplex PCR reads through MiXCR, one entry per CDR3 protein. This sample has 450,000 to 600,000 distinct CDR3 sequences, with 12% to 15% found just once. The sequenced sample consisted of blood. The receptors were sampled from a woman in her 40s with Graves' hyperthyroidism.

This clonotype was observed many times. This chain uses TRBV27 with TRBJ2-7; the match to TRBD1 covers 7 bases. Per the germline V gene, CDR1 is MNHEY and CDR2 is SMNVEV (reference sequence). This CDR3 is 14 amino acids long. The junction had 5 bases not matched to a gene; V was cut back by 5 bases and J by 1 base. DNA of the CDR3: TGTGCCAGCAGTACACAGGGGATGTCCTACGAGCAGTACTTC. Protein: CASSTQGMSYEQYF.

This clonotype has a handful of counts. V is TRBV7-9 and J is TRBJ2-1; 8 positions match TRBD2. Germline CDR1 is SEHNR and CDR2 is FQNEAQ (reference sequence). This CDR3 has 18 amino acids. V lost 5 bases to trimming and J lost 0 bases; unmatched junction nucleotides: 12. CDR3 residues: CASSPSRVSGNSYNEQFF. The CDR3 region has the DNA TGTGCCAGCAGCCCATCCCGCGTTAGCGGGAACTCCTACAATGAGCAGTTCTTC.

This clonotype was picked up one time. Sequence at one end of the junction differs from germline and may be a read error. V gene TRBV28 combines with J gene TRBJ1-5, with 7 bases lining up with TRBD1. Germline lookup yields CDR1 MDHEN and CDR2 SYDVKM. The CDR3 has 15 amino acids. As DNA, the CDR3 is TGTGCCAGCAGTCCAGGAGACAGGGAGAGTCAGCCCCAGCAGTTT. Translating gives CASSPGDRESQPQQF.

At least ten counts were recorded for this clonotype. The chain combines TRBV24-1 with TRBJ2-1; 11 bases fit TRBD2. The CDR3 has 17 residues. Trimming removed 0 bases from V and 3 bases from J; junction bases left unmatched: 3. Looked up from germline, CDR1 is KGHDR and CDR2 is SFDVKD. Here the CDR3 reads CATSDLSTSGNYNEQFF. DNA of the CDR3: TGTGCCACCAGTGATTTGTCGACTAGCGGGAACTACAATGAGCAGTTCTTC.

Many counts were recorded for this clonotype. The CDR3 here is CASSPRTGRNTGELFF. The CDR3 nucleotides read TGTGCCAGCAGCCCCCGGACAGGGAGGAACACCGGGGAGCTGTTTTTT. V gene TRBV7-8 combines with J gene TRBJ2-2; 8 nucleotides line up with TRBD1. With 5 bases clipped from V and 1 base from J, the junction kept 6 bases outside the gene matches. This CDR3 has 16 amino acids. Germline V gene sequence: CDR1 SGHVS, CDR2 FQNEAQ.

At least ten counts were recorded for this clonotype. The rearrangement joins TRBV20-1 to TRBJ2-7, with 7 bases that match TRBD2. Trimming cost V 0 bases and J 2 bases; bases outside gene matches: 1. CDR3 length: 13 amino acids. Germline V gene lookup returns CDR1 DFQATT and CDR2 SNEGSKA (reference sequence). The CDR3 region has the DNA TGCAGTGCTAGAGATGGGACTACCTACGAGCAGTACTTC. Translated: CSARDGTTYEQYF.

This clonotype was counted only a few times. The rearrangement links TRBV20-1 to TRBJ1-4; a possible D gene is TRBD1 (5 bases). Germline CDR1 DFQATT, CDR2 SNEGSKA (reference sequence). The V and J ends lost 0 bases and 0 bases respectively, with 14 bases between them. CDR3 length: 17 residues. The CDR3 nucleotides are TGCAGTGCTAGAGATGGTTGGGGAGGGGCAACTAATGAAAAACTGTTTTTT. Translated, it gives CSARDGWGGATNEKLFF.

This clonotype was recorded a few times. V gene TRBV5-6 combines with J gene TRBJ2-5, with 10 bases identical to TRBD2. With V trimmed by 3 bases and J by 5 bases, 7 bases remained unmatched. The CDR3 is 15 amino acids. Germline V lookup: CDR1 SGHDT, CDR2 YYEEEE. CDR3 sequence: CASSSRLAGSETQYF. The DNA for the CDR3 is TGTGCCAGCAGCTCTCGACTAGCGGGCTCTGAGACCCAGTACTTC.

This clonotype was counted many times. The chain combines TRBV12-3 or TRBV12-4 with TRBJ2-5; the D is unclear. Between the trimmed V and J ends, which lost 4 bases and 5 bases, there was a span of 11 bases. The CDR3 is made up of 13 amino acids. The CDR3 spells CASSSSGRETQYF. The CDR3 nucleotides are TGTGCCAGCAGTTCTTCTGGTCGGGAGACCCAGTACTTC.

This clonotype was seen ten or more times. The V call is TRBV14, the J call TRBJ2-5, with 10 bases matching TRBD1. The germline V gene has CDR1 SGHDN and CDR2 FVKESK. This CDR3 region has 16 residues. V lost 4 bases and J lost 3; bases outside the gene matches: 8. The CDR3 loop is CASSPLWTGGEETQYF. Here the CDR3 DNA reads TGTGCCAGCAGCCCCCTATGGACAGGGGGAGAAGAGACCCAGTACTTC.

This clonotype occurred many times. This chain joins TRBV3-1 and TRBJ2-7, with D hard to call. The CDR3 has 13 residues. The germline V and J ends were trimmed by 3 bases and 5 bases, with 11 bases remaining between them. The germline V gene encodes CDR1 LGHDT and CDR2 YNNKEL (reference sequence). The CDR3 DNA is TGTGCCAGCAGCCAGGACCTAGGCAACGAGCAGTACTTC. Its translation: CASSQDLGNEQYF.

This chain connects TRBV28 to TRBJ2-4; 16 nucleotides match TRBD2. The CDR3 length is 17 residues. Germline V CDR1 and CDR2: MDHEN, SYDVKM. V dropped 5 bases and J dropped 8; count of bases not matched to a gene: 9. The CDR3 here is CASSPGLAGGKWDIQYF. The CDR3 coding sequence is TGTGCCAGCAGTCCGGGACTAGCGGGAGGGAAATGGGACATTCAGTACTTC.

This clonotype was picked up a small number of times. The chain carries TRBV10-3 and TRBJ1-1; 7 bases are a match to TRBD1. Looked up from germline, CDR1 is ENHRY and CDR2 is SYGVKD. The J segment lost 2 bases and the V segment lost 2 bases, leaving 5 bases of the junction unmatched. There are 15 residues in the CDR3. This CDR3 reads CAISEVGTANTEAFF. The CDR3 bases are TGTGCCATCAGTGAGGTTGGGACAGCAAACACTGAAGCTTTCTTT.

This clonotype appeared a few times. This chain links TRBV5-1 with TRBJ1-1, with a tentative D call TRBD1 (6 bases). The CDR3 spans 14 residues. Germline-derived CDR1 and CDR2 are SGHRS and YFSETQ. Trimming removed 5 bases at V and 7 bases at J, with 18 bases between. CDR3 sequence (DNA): TGCGCCAGCAGACTCGGACAGACGCACGGTGAAGCTTTCTTT. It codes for CASRLGQTHGEAFF.